The 14 T cell receptor beta chains presented below share a single source sample, sequenced in a study of shared clonotypes between healthy human individuals. Produced via immunoSEQ multiplex PCR; TCRdb's table is partial and in-frame only. The sample lists some 1.4 million clones, roughly 97% seen once, with roughly 1.2% in the top ten. The sample taken for sequencing was naive CD4+ T cells sorted from blood. Subset here: CD45RA+ positively selected. The receptors derive from a man aged 30 to 45 in good health.

This clone appeared once. This chain uses TRBV6-5 with TRBJ1-1, with unresolved D. The ends were cut back, 0 bases at V and 8 bases at J, with 10 bases in the middle. This CDR3 is built from 13 residues. Germline assignment: CDR1 MNHEY and CDR2 SVGAGI. The CDR3 nucleotides read TGTGCCAGCAGTTACTCCCCCGGTGAGGAAGCTTTCTTT. Its protein is CASSYSPGEEAFF.

The rearrangement uses TRBV10-3 and TRBJ1-5; D is undetermined. Germline values: CDR1 ENHRY, CDR2 SYGVKD. V was pared by 3 bases and J by 0 bases, with 6 bases between. The CDR3 spans 14 residues. This CDR3 is CAISDGNSNQPQHF. Here the CDR3 DNA reads TGTGCCATCAGTGATGGGAATAGCAATCAGCCCCAGCATTTT.

J is TRBJ2-1 and V is TRBV6-5; D perhaps matches TRBD2 (7 bases). Between the trimmed V and J ends, which lost 2 bases and 5 bases, there was a span of 16 bases. Germline-derived CDR1 and CDR2 are MNHEY and SVGAGI. There are 16 residues in the CDR3. The CDR3 spells CASSYGGAVSDNEQFF. Here the CDR3 DNA reads TGTGCCAGCAGTTACGGGGGGGCGGTTTCTGACAATGAGCAGTTCTTC.

The chain uses TRBV28 and TRBJ2-7; 10 bases line up with TRBD2. Looked up from germline, CDR1 is MDHEN and CDR2 is SYDVKM. V lost 6 bases, J lost 0 bases, and 5 bases stayed unmatched. The length of the CDR3 is 15 residues. The chain's CDR3 is CASSPGLAISYEQYF. The CDR3 coding sequence is TGTGCCAGCAGCCCGGGACTAGCGATCTCCTACGAGCAGTACTTC.

The chain combines TRBV29-1 with TRBJ2-4; 9 bases align to TRBD1. CDR1 and CDR2 (germline): SQVTM, ANQGSEA. This CDR3 has 17 amino acids. Losses at the gene ends were 4 bases for V and 7 bases for J; bases not matched to a gene: 17. CDR3 amino acids: CSVVRTGARTGANIQYF. The CDR3 DNA follows: TGCAGCGTTGTTAGGACAGGGGCGCGGACAGGCGCGAACATTCAGTACTTC.

Remarks on this clone: Different DNA sequences within this sample yield the same CDR3. The chain has TRBV2 and TRBJ2-3; D uncertain. With 4 bases removed from V and 2 bases from J, the gap between germline ends came to 10 bases. CDR1 and CDR2 from the germline V gene are SNHLY and FYNNEI. The CDR3 length is 14 residues. The CDR3 DNA is TGTGCCAGCAGTGCGTCCGGGTACACAGATACGCAGTATTTT. Its protein is CASSASGYTDTQYF.

The chain is built from TRBV6-1 and TRBJ2-7, with D possibly being TRBD2 (6 bases). The germline gives CDR1 MNHNS, CDR2 SASEGT. CDR3 size: 13 residues. Trimming pared 6 bases from V and 3 bases from J, leaving 12 bases between. The CDR3 sequence is CASRPSVSYEQYF. In DNA, the CDR3 is TGTGCCAGCAGACCTAGCGTGAGCTACGAGCAGTACTTC.

V gene TRBV5-1 combines with J gene TRBJ1-1, with D hard to call. CDR3 length: 15 residues. Germline V gives CDR1 SGHRS, CDR2 YFSETQ. Trimming removed 5 bases from V and 2 bases from J, with 16 bases in between. The CDR3 region has the DNA TGCGCCAGCAGTCTTGCGGTCACCCCCAACACTGAAGCTTTCTTT. Translated: CASSLAVTPNTEAFF.

Comments on this clone: This sample also contains other DNA sequences that code for the same CDR3. The chain couples TRBV5-5 to TRBJ2-3; D remains unclear. CDR1 SGHKS and CDR2 YYEKEE come from the germline V gene (reference sequence). The V end lost 0 bases, the J end lost 2 bases, and 4 bases lay between the germline ends. This CDR3 comprises 13 residues. The CDR3 sequence: CASSLGYTDTQYF. The CDR3 DNA reads TGTGCCAGCAGCTTGGGGTACACAGATACGCAGTATTTT.

The chain combines TRBV9 with TRBJ2-1; 7 positions match TRBD2. CDR3 size: 15 residues. CDR1 and CDR2 from the germline V gene are SGDLS and YYNGEE. J lost 7 bases, V lost 3 bases, and 10 bases had no gene match. The CDR3 DNA reads as TGTGCCAGCAGCGCAGCCCTTAGGGAGGGAAATGAGCAGTTCTTC. Amino acid sequence: CASSAALREGNEQFF.

This sequence joins TRBV19 and TRBJ2-4; 14 nucleotides match TRBD2. This CDR3 is built from 17 residues. V was clipped by 5 bases and J by 8 bases; unmatched bases: 11. Germline CDR1 LNHDA, CDR2 SQIVND (reference sequence). CDR3 nucleotide sequence: TGTGCCAGTAGTGCGGGACTAGCGGGAGCCCCAGGGGACATTCAGTACTTC. Translating gives CASSAGLAGAPGDIQYF.

A few counts support this clone. This specimen includes other DNA sequences encoding the same CDR3. V is TRBV2 and J is TRBJ1-1; D is undetermined. CDR1 and CDR2 (germline): SNHLY, FYNNEI. Trimming cost V 6 bases and J 0 bases, with 2 bases left between them. The CDR3 is 11 residues long. The CDR3 is CASSLNTEAFF. As DNA, the CDR3 is TGTGCCAGCAGCTTGAACACTGAAGCTTTCTTT. Based on the CDR3 plus reference TRBV2 and TRBJ1-1, the full variable domain is EPEVTQTPSHQVTQMGQEVILRCVPISNHLYFYWYRQILGQKVEFLVSFYNNEISEKSEIFDDQFSVERPDGSNFTLKIRSTKLEDSAMYFCASSLNTEAFFGQGTRLTVV.

This clone was seen a single time. V and J are TRBV5-4 and TRBJ1-1; 7 bases fit TRBD1. V lost 1 base, J lost 4 bases, and 7 bases stayed unmatched. The CDR3 runs 15 residues. Germline V gene sequence: CDR1 SGHNT, CDR2 YYREEE (reference sequence). This chain's CDR3 is CASSLKTQGGTEAFF. The CDR3, as DNA: TGTGCCAGCAGCTTGAAAACGCAGGGGGGCACTGAAGCTTTCTTT. Drawing the rest from reference TRBV5-4 and TRBJ1-1, the complete variable domain is ETGVTQSPTHLIKTRGQQVTLRCSSQSGHNTVSWYQQALGQGPQFIFQYYREEENGRGNFPPRFSGLQFPNYSSELNVNALELDDSALYLCASSLKTQGGTEAFFGQGTRLTVV.

The rearrangement joins TRBV11-2 to TRBJ2-7; 8 bases map to TRBD2. The length of the CDR3 is 16 residues. CDR1 and CDR2 from the germline V gene are SGHAT and FQNNGV. Trimming took 5 bases from V and 2 from J; bases not matched to a gene: 11. In DNA form, the CDR3 reads TGTGCCAGCAGCCCCCGACTAGCGCAACAGACCTACGAGCAGTACTTC. This gives the protein CASSPRLAQQTYEQYF.